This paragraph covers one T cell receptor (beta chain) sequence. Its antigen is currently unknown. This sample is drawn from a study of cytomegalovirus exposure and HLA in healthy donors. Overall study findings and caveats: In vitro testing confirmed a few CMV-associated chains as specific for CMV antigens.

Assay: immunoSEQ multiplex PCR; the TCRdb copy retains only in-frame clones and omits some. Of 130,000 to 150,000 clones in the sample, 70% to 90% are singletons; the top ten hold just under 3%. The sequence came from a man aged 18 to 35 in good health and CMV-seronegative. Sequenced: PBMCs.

CDR3 amino acids: CASSEGLAGYNEQFF. The CDR3 DNA reads TGTGCCAGCAGTGAAGGGCTAGCGGGGTACAATGAGCAGTTCTTC. V usage is TRBV2 and J usage is TRBJ2-1; 9 nucleotides line up with TRBD2. V lost 1 base to trimming and J lost 4 bases; unmatched junction nucleotides: 2. The germline CDR1 and CDR2 sequences are SNHLY and FYNNEI. The length of the CDR3 is 15 residues.